Included here is one TCR beta chain sequence, with context. Its antigen is not known. The sample belongs to a study of T cells in narcolepsy. Whole-study results and caveats: HCRT-specific and TRIB2-specific autoreactive clonotypes appeared among same-patient CSF and blood CD4+ clonotypes.

Germline assignment: CDR1 SGHVS and CDR2 FQNEAQ. V lost 0 bases to trimming and J lost 6 bases, with 21 bases between them. The CDR3 consists of 17 residues. The method was immunoSEQ multiplex PCR; TCRdb's version includes in-frame clones alone and lacks a portion of them. This table holds roughly 27,000 clones, about 80% found once. This receptor was taken from a human donor in good health. The chain links TRBV7-8 to TRBJ2-7; the D call may be TRBD1 or TRBD2 (5 bases each). Sample: memory (CD45RA-) CD4+ T cells from blood. In DNA, the CDR3 is TGTGCCAGCAGCTTAGCGGCCGGGCCAGGGAGTTTGGGCGAGCAGTACTTC. It is translated as CASSLAAGPGSLGEQYF.